What follows are 2 T cell receptor beta chains derived from one specimen sequenced in a study of TIL therapy for anti-PD-1-resistant metastatic lung cancer. Time point specified: pre-treatment sample, taken before nivolumab and TIL therapy. Sequencing used immunoSEQ v3. Assay: immunoSEQ multiplex PCR; the TCRdb copy retains only in-frame clones and omits some. Of 45,000 to 75,000 clones in the sample, around 86% are singletons; the top ten hold 2% to 3%. The material was blood, obtained at baseline. All receptors come from a person aged 30 to 80 with non-small cell lung cancer.

V usage is TRBV7-8 and J usage is TRBJ2-7; possibly TRBD1 or TRBD2 for D (5 bases each). The length of the CDR3 is 16 residues. Per the germline V gene, CDR1 is SGHVS and CDR2 is FQNEAQ. The V gene lost 3 bases and the J gene lost 1 base, with 16 bases spanning the gap. The CDR3, as DNA: TGTGCCAGCAGCTTTCACCGGGACCAACCTTCCTACGAGCAGTACTTC. As protein: CASSFHRDQPSYEQYF.

The chain couples TRBV9 to TRBJ1-1; D possibly corresponds to TRBD1 (5 bases). This CDR3 is 13 amino acids long. Germline V gene lookup returns CDR1 SGDLS and CDR2 YYNGEE. Trimming stripped 5 bases from V and 1 base from J, with 9 bases between. This CDR3 is CASSRTGNTEAFF. CDR3 bases: TGTGCCAGCAGTCGTACAGGGAACACTGAAGCTTTCTTT.